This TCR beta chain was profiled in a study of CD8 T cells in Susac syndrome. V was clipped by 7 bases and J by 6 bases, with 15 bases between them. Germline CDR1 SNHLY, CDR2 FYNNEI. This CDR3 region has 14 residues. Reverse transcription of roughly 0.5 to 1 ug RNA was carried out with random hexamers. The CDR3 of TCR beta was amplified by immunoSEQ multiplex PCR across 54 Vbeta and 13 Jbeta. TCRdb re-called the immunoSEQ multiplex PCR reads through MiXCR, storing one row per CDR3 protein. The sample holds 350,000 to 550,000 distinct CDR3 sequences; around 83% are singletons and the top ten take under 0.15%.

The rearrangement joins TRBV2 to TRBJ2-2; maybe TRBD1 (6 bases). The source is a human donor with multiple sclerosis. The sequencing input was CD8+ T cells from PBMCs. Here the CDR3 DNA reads TGTGCCAGCACAGGAACAGGGAGTTCCGGGGAGCTGTTTTTT. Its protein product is CASTGTGSSGELFF.